This T cell receptor (beta chain) was sequenced in a study of blood T cell repertoires in COVID-19. V gave up 7 bases and J gave up 2 bases; unmatched junction bases: 10. Germline assignment: CDR1 MNHEY and CDR2 SVGEGT. There are 16 residues in the CDR3. Repertoires were generated with immunoSEQ multiplex PCR, while TCRdb's copy carries only in-frame clones and drops some. Here the sample spans approximately 300,000 clones, roughly 90% being singletons. The TCR sequence derives from a man in his sixties who had recovered from COVID-19. The sample comprised PBMCs or T cells enriched from blood (not recorded which). The chain has TRBV6-2 or TRBV6-3 and TRBJ1-5; 8 positions match TRBD1. This CDR3 is CASTPSRGQGNQPQHF. The DNA of the CDR3 is TGTGCCAGCACCCCCTCCAGGGGGCAGGGCAATCAGCCCCAGCATTTT.